These T cell receptor beta chains were read from a single sample in a study of blood T cell repertoires in COVID-19. Profiling relied on immunoSEQ multiplex PCR, and the TCRdb table lists in-frame clones only, not all of them. The sample shows approximately 140,000 clones, 70% to 90% of them seen only once. Sequencing was carried out using peripheral blood. The origin of the receptors is a man between 60 and 75 years old with active or convalescent COVID-19. The CDR3 runs from the conserved cysteine through the conserved F or W. A D gene is named only where the DNA matches it firmly. Where a row states a size, it is once, few, many or the class of an expanded clone; other rows omit it.

J gene	V gene	clone size	D gene	CDR3 DNA	CDR3 protein
TRBJ2-7	TRBV11-2	.	TRBD2	TGTGCCAGCAGCTTCTCGGCTAGCGGGAGCAAGGCCTACGAGCAGTACTTC	CASSFSASGSKAYEQYF
TRBJ1-4	TRBV2	.	TRBD1	TGTGCCAGCAGTGCCGGGACAGGGGATCAAAAACTGTTTTTT	CASSAGTGDQKLFF
TRBJ1-3	TRBV19	.	TRBD1	TGTGCCAGCCGTCGGGTGACAGGGGGCGTGACTCCCCTTGGAAACACCATATATTTT	CASRRVTGGVTPLGNTIYF
TRBJ2-1	TRBV7-2	.	TRBD2	TGTGCCAGCAGCTATACTAGCGGTTCTTCCTACAATGAGCAGTTCTTC	CASSYTSGSSYNEQFF
TRBJ2-2	TRBV7-9	.	.	TGTGCCAGCAGCTTAGTGATGGGAGCGCTTACCGGGGAGCTGTTTTTT	CASSLVMGALTGELFF
TRBJ1-1	TRBV5-4	.	.	TGTGCCTTAGGGGCAGGCCTGGGGAACACTGAAGCTTTCTTT	CALGAGLGNTEAFF
TRBJ2-5	TRBV7-3	once	TRBD1	TGTGCCAGCAGCTTAGGGACAGGAGTACAAGAGACCCAGTACTTC	CASSLGTGVQETQYF
TRBJ2-1	TRBV6-6	.	TRBD2	TGTGCCAGCGCTAGCGGGAGAAGTTTGACCAATGAGCAGTTCTTC	CASASGRSLTNEQFF
TRBJ2-1	TRBV11-3	.	.	TGTGCCAGCAGCTTAAGGGGGGGCGAGGGAGAGCAGTTCTTC	CASSLRGGEGEQFF
TRBJ1-2	TRBV2	.	.	TGTGCCAGCTCGGCGGGACGAAACTATGGCTACACCTTC	CASSAGRNYGYTF
TRBJ2-2	TRBV24-1	.	.	TGTGCCACCAGTGATGAGACTCTTTACACCGGGGAGCTGTTTTTT	CATSDETLYTGELFF
TRBJ2-1	TRBV28	.	TRBD2	TGTGCCAGCAGTTTCGGGAGGGAGATAGGGCAGTTCTTC	CASSFGREIGQFF
TRBJ1-5	TRBV6-5	.	TRBD1	TGTGCCAGCAGTTCCGGGACAGCGAGCAATCAGCCCCAGCATTTT	CASSSGTASNQPQHF
TRBJ2-1	TRBV7-3	.	TRBD2	TGTGCCAGCAGCTCTGGACTAGCGGGAGCCAATGAGCAGTTCTTC	CASSSGLAGANEQFF
TRBJ2-2	TRBV29-1	.	TRBD2	TGCAGCGTTGGCGGGGGGCAAGGGTCCGGGGAGCTGTTTTTT	CSVGGGQGSGELFF
TRBJ2-5	TRBV10-3	.	.	TGTGCCATCAGTGCCGAGGGCAGCGAGACCCAGTACTTC	CAISAEGSETQYF
TRBJ1-2	TRBV27	few	.	TGTGCCAGCAGTTTCACCGGGGCGGGGGGCTACACCTTC	CASSFTGAGGYTF
TRBJ1-2	TRBV19	few	.	TGTGCCAGTAGTAGTATTCGACACTCCCAGGGATACTATGGCTACACCTTC	CASSSIRHSQGYYGYTF
TRBJ2-2	TRBV18	.	.	TGTGCCAGCTCACCCGACAGGAACACCGGGGAGCTGTTTTTT	CASSPDRNTGELFF